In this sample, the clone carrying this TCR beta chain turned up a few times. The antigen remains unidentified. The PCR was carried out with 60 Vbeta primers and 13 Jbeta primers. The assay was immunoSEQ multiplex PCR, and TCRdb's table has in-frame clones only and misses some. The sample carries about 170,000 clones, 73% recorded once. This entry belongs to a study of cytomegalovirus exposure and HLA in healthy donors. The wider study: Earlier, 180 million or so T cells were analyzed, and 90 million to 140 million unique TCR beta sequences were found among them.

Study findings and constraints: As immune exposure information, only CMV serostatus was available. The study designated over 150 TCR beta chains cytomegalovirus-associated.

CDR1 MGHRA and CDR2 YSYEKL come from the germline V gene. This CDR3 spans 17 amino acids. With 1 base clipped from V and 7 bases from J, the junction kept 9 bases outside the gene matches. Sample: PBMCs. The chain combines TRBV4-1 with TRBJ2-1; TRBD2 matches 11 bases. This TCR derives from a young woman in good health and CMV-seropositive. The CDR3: CASSQADLLAGENEQFF. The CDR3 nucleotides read TGCGCCAGCAGCCAAGCCGACTTACTAGCGGGGGAAAATGAGCAGTTCTTC.